Presented here are 6 T cell receptor beta chains from one specimen sequenced in a study of cytomegalovirus exposure and HLA in healthy donors. PCR involved 60 Vbeta and 13 Jbeta primers. Profiling relied on immunoSEQ multiplex PCR, and the TCRdb table lists in-frame clones only, not all of them. The table has about 120,000 clones, 81% seen once. The sequencing input was PBMCs. The receptors were gathered from a woman between 40 and 55 years old in good health and CMV-seronegative.

This clone came up once. The rearrangement joins TRBV27 to TRBJ1-1, with 7 bases aligning to TRBD1. In germline, CDR1 is MNHEY, CDR2 SMNVEV (reference sequence). The J segment lost 3 bases and the V segment lost 5 bases, leaving 9 bases of the junction unmatched. This CDR3 spans 15 amino acids. The DNA for the CDR3 is TGTGCCAGCAGTCCAAGACAGGGCCCCGACACTGAAGCTTTCTTT. As protein: CASSPRQGPDTEAFF.

The chain combines TRBV23-1 with TRBJ1-2, with 7 bases fitting TRBD1. TRBV23-1 is designated an ORF whose function remains uncertain. V lost 6 bases and J lost 8; bases outside the gene matches: 12. The CDR3 is 14 amino acids. CDR3 protein: CASSGTGDRGGYTF. CDR3 DNA: TGCGCCAGCAGCGGAACAGGGGATAGGGGCGGCTACACCTTC.

The rearrangement links TRBV5-6 to TRBJ2-7; D unresolved. The ends were cut back, 2 bases at V and 6 bases at J, with 12 bases in the middle. CDR3 length: 13 amino acids. Germline CDR1 SGHDT, CDR2 YYEEEE. The DNA of the CDR3 is TGTGCCAGCAGCTTTACTTTCCCTTCCGAGCAGTACTTC. Its protein is CASSFTFPSEQYF.

This chain links TRBV25-1 with TRBJ1-2; unclear D gene. V lost 3 bases and J 4 bases, leaving 6 bases between the germline ends. The CDR3 loop spans 12 amino acids. In germline, CDR1 is MGHDK, CDR2 SYGVNS. The CDR3 DNA follows: TGTGCCAGCAGTGACAGAATCTATGGCTACACCTTC. Amino acid sequence: CASSDRIYGYTF.

This clone was counted only a few times. The chain employs TRBV2 and TRBJ2-7; 8 positions match TRBD1. The CDR3 runs to 15 residues. Germline V CDR1 and CDR2: SNHLY, FYNNEI. V lost 8 bases, J lost 0 bases, and 9 bases stayed unmatched. CDR3 in amino acids: CASPIRTGTSYEQYF. The DNA for the CDR3 is TGTGCCAGCCCCATCCGGACAGGGACCTCCTACGAGCAGTACTTC.

J is TRBJ1-4 and V is TRBV11-2; weak D call: TRBD1 (6 bases). This CDR3 is built from 17 residues. Trimming shortened V by 1 base and J by 2 bases, and 14 bases separated the two germline ends. Per the germline V gene, CDR1 is SGHAT and CDR2 is FQNNGV. The CDR3 DNA follows: TGTGCCAGCAGCTTAGTGGTCGGGGGGGCCACTAATGAAAAACTGTTTTTT. Translation gives CASSLVVGGATNEKLFF. The full variable domain, with the rest looked up from reference TRBV11-2 and TRBJ1-4, is EAGVAQSPRYKIIEKRQSVAFWCNPISGHATLYWYQQILGQGPKLLIQFQNNGVVDDSQLPKDRFSAERLKGVDSTLKIQPAKLEDSAVYLCASSLVVGGATNEKLFFGSGTQLSVL.